This T cell receptor beta chain appears in the sequencing data of a study of OX40 agonist ivuxolimab in advanced cancers. About the research overall: People who had prior anti-PD-1, anti-PD-L1 or anti-CTLA-4 therapy could take part, and roughly 40% had some.

Method: immunoSEQ multiplex PCR; TCRdb's copy keeps in-frame clones and lacks some. The table lists 78,000 or so clones, 88% of them singletons, with approximately 0.81% in the top ten. For this clone: Its antigen remains unidentified.

V gave up 3 bases and J gave up 1 base; unmatched junction bases: 5. The CDR3 spans 15 residues. Per the germline V gene, CDR1 is KGHSH and CDR2 is LQKENI. Overall study results and limits: CD8+ T cells showed, on average, more clonal expansion than CD4+ cells. The work left the antigen specificity of expanded peripheral T cells undetermined. In the 0.1 to 3.0 mg/kg range, CD4+ and CD8+ blood T cells had expanded clonally by week 6.

This clonotype was sampled from an adult with an advanced solid tumor such as melanoma, head and neck, liver or kidney cancer. The material was CD4+ or CD8+ T cells sorted from blood, obtained in a trial of the OX40 agonist ivuxolimab. The chain employs TRBV18 and TRBJ1-1; 7 bases agree with TRBD1. For the CDR3, the DNA is TGTGCCAGCTCACCCGGGACAGAAAGGAACACTGAAGCTTTCTTT. Protein sequence: CASSPGTERNTEAFF.